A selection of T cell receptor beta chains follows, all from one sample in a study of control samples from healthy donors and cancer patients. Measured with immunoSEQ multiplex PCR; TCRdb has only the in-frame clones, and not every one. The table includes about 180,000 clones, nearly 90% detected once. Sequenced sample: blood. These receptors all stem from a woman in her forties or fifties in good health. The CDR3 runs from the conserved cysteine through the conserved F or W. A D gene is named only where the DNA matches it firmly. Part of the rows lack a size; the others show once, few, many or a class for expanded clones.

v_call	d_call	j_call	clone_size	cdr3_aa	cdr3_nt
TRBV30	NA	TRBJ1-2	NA	CAWSVRGHYGYTF	TGTGCCTGGAGTGTACGGGGGCACTATGGCTACACCTTC
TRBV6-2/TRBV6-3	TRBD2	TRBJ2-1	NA	CASSYRGGDGESEQFF	TGTGCCAGCAGTTATCGCGGGGGAGACGGGGAGAGTGAGCAGTTCTTC
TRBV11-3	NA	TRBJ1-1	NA	CASSQTGNTEAFF	TGTGCCAGCAGCCAAACAGGGAACACTGAAGCTTTCTTT
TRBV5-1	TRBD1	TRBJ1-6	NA	CASSLGQEGSPLHF	TGCGCCAGCAGCTTAGGACAGGAAGGGTCACCCCTCCACTTT
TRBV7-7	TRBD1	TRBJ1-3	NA	CASSYGDRGQNTIYF	TGTGCTAGCAGTTATGGGGACAGGGGACAGAACACCATATATTTT
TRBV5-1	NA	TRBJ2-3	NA	CASSLVSGAGTDTQYF	TGCGCCAGCAGCTTGGTTTCGGGCGCTGGCACAGATACGCAGTATTTT
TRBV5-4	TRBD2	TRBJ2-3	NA	CASSSKRGAVDTQYF	TGTGCCAGCAGCTCGAAGCGGGGGGCGGTAGATACGCAGTATTTT
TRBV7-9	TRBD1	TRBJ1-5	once	CASSLQGAVQPQHF	TGTGCCAGCAGCCTCCAGGGGGCGGTTCAGCCCCAGCATTTT
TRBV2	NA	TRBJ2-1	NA	CASSATRISYNEQFF	TGTGCCAGCAGTGCGACTAGAATTTCCTACAATGAGCAGTTCTTC
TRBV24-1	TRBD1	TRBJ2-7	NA	CATRQGVYEQYF	TGTGCCACTAGACAGGGGGTCTACGAGCAGTACTTC
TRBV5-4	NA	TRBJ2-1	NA	CASSSNIGYSYNEQFF	TGTGCCAGCAGCTCGAACATCGGGTACTCCTACAATGAGCAGTTCTTC
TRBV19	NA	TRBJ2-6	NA	CASSIAPLRQPLTGANVLTF	TGTGCCAGTAGTATAGCCCCTCTTAGGCAGCCGCTTACTGGGGCCAACGTCCTGACTTTC
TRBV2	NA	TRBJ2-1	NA	CASSEASGTNNEQFF	TGTGCCAGCAGTGAAGCAAGTGGGACAAACAATGAGCAGTTCTTC
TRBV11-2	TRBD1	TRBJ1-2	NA	CASSLLGQGADYGYTF	TGTGCCAGCAGCTTACTGGGGCAGGGGGCGGACTATGGCTACACCTTC
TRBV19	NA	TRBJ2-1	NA	CATQGYNEQFF	TGTGCCACCCAGGGCTACAATGAGCAGTTCTTC
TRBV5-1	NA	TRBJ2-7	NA	CASSQPGGTITYEQYF	TGCGCCAGCAGCCAACCCGGAGGGACCATAACCTACGAGCAGTACTTC
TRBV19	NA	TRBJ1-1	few	CASRNSLAEAFF	TGTGCCAGTAGGAATTCCCTTGCTGAAGCTTTCTTT
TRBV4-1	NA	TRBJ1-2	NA	CASSQSGGYGYTF	TGCGCCAGCAGCCAATCTGGAGGGTACGGCTACACCTTC
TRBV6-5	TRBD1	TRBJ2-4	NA	CASSYSGQGAKNIQYF	TGTGCCAGCAGTTACTCGGGACAGGGAGCCAAAAACATTCAGTACTTC
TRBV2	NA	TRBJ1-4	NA	CASSEQSANEKLFF	TGTGCCAGCAGTGAACAGTCGGCTAATGAAAAACTGTTTTTT
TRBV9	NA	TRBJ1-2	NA	CASSRPPDTRVF	TGTGCCAGCAGCCGCCCTCCCGACACTCGGGTCTTC
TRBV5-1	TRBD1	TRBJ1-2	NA	CASSLIGDSNYGYTF	TGCGCCAGCAGCCTGATCGGGGACAGCAACTATGGCTACACCTTC